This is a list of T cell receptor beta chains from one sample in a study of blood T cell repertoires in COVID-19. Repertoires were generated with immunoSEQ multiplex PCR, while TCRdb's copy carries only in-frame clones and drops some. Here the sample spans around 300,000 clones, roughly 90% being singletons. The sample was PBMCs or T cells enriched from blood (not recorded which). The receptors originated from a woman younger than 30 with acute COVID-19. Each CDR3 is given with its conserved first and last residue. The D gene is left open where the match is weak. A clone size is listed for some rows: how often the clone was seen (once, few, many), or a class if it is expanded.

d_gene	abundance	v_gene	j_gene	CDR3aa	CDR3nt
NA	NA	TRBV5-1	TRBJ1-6	CASSLGPQTIIRGSPLHF	TGCGCCAGCAGCTTGGGACCGCAAACTATAATCCGCGGTTCACCCCTCCACTTT
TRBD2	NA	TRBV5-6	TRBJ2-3	CASSLLAGTKSTDTQYF	TGTGCCAGCAGCTTGCTAGCGGGAACTAAGAGCACAGATACGCAGTATTTT
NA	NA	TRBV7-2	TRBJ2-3	CASSLEGTYSTDTQYF	TGTGCCAGCAGCTTAGAGGGGACTTATAGCACAGATACGCAGTATTTT
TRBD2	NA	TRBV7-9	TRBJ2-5	CASSPGLAGVRETQYF	TGTGCCAGCAGCCCGGGACTAGCGGGAGTCCGAGAGACCCAGTACTTC
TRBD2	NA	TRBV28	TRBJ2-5	CASNLPAGGGQETQYF	TGTGCCAGCAACCTGCCAGCGGGAGGGGGTCAAGAGACCCAGTACTTC
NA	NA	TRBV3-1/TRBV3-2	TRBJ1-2	CATPRVNGYTF	TGTGCCACCCCCAGGGTTAATGGCTACACCTTC
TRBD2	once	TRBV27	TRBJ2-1	CASSTPGLDVDFPNEQFF	TGTGCCAGCAGTACTCCGGGACTAGACGTAGATTTCCCAAATGAGCAGTTCTTC
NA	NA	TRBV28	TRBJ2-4	CASSPRQPLNIQYF	TGTGCCAGCAGCCCAAGACAGCCGCTAAACATTCAGTACTTC
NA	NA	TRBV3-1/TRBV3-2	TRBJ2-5	CASSQETRAETQYF	TGTGCCAGCAGCCAAGAGACTAGGGCGGAGACCCAGTACTTC
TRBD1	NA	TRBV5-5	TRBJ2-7	CASKEEDRPLSYEQYF	TGTGCCAGTAAAGAAGAGGACAGGCCGCTCTCCTACGAGCAGTACTTC
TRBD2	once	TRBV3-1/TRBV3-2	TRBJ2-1	CASSQLAGGLGNNEQFF	TGTGCCAGCAGCCAACTAGCGGGAGGGCTGGGCAACAATGAGCAGTTCTTC